The 14 T cell receptor beta chains listed next were all sequenced from one sample in a study of blood T cells in healthy people across ages (dated by TCRdb to about 2015). Library construction relied on 5' RACE. Sequencing was performed on an Illumina HiSeq 2500. A second PCR of about 6 to 12 cycles was run with a J-beta primer mix and a sample-barcoded 5' primer. In-frame beta chains were kept once TCRdb had trimmed the public reads at Q25 with fastp and called clones with MiXCR. Every entry covers one CDR3 protein and lists the most common genes and DNA from its rows. In this sample the table shows more than 900,000 distinct CDR3 sequences, 29% of which occur a single time. Together, the top ten hold roughly 10% of the sample. The data also belong to a second study, concerning T cells of mothers and their children.

The sample comprised blood. The receptors originated from a woman aged 40-49 years in good health.

CDR3: CASGEAGRNNSPLHF. The CDR3 nucleotides read TGTGCCAGCGGGGAAGCGGGACGGAATAATTCACCCCTCCACTTT. The chain links TRBV6-1 to TRBJ1-6; TRBD1 might be the D (5 bases). V was shortened by 8 bases and J by 5 bases, with 16 bases between the two germline ends. This CDR3 has 15 residues. Per the germline V gene, CDR1 is MNHNS and CDR2 is SASEGT.

The table lists this clonotype with many counts. V usage is TRBV7-2 and J usage is TRBJ2-7, with 10 nucleotides matching TRBD2. The CDR3 is made up of 15 amino acids. The V and J ends lost 3 bases and 2 bases, in that order; junction bases with no gene match: 4. CDR1 and CDR2 from the germline V gene are SGHTA and FQGNSA. CDR3 sequence reads: CASSLERGGPYEQYF. The DNA of the CDR3 is TGTGCCAGCAGCTTGGAGCGGGGGGGCCCCTACGAGCAGTACTTC.

The V and J genes are TRBV27 and TRBJ1-1; no clear D. Deletions cut 6 bases from V and 0 bases from J, with 17 bases between. Germline lookup yields CDR1 MNHEY and CDR2 SMNVEV (reference sequence). The CDR3 runs 16 residues. CDR3 in DNA: TGTGCCAGCAGGGGGAGGGCGATGAGCTTGAACACTGAAGCTTTCTTT. Translating it yields CASRGRAMSLNTEAFF.

In this sample, this clonotype turned up many times. The V call is TRBV20-1, the J call TRBJ2-7; 8 bases align to TRBD2. Germline V gives CDR1 DFQATT, CDR2 SNEGSKA (reference sequence). CDR3 size: 13 residues. The V and J ends lost 7 bases and 6 bases, in that order; junction bases with no gene match: 11. Here the CDR3 DNA reads TGCAGTGTAACGCAAAGCGGGGGTCTCGAGCAGTACTTC. Translating gives CSVTQSGGLEQYF.

As concerns this clonotype: With a much larger clone just one base away, this may be a read error. The rearrangement joins TRBV7-9 to TRBJ1-2, with 7 bases lining up with TRBD1. Germline V gene data show CDR1 as SEHNR and CDR2 as FQNEAQ (reference sequence). The length of the CDR3 is 15 residues. The CDR3 nucleotides are TGTGCCGGCAGCTTAGCCGGGACAGATCCCTATGGCTACACCTTC. Its protein product is CAGSLAGTDPYGYTF.

The rearrangement uses TRBV2 and TRBJ1-4; no clear D. Trimming took 1 base from V and 0 from J, leaving 9 bases between them. CDR1 and CDR2 from the germline V gene are SNHLY and FYNNEI. The CDR3 length is 16 residues. Here the CDR3 DNA reads TGTGCCAGCAGTGAAGGATGGAGTTCAACTAATGAAAAACTGTTTTTT. It translates to CASSEGWSSTNEKLFF.

A remark on this clonotype: This may arise from a read error, as a much more abundant clone is one base away. This chain connects TRBV10-3 to TRBJ2-4, with 8 nucleotides matching TRBD1. The last part of the DNA fits TRBJ2-7 better; the J call may be wrong. This CDR3 is built from 14 residues. Per the germline V gene, CDR1 is ENHRY and CDR2 is SYGVKD. The CDR3 DNA reads TGTGCCATCAGGGATACAGGGGGGACGTACGAGCAGTACTTC. It encodes CAIRDTGGTYEQYF.

This clonotype has only a few counts. The CDR3 sequence: CASSLGSSTNYGYTF. DNA of the CDR3: TGTGCCAGCAGCTTAGGGAGCAGTACTAACTATGGCTACACCTTC. V gene TRBV7-2 combines with J gene TRBJ1-2; no clear D. CDR3 length: 15 residues. From germline, CDR1 is SGHTA and CDR2 FQGNSA. The ends were cut back, 1 base at V and 0 bases at J, with 9 bases in the middle.

The table lists this clonotype with many counts. This sequence joins TRBV5-1 and TRBJ1-2, with D perhaps matching TRBD1 (6 bases). CDR1 SGHRS and CDR2 YFSETQ come from the germline V gene. V gave up 9 bases and J gave up 2 bases, with 17 bases separating them. The CDR3 runs to 14 residues. CDR3 sequence reads: CATATGSGNYGYTF. DNA of the CDR3: TGCGCCACCGCGACAGGTTCGGGGAACTATGGCTACACCTTC.

This chain uses TRBV9 with TRBJ2-5; TRBD1 matches 8 bases. V was clipped by 0 bases and J by 2 bases; unmatched bases: 9. The germline V gene encodes CDR1 SGDLS and CDR2 YYNGEE. The CDR3 has 17 residues. The CDR3 spells CASSVGRSGGLQETQYF. Here the CDR3 DNA reads TGTGCCAGCAGCGTAGGTAGGTCAGGGGGCCTTCAAGAGACCCAGTACTTC.

This clonotype was detected a few times. V and J are TRBV4-3 and TRBJ2-7; D is uncertain. CDR1 is LGHNA, CDR2 YSLEER, per germline. The CDR3 runs 13 residues. V was pared by 0 bases and J by 3 bases, with 6 bases between. In nucleotides, the CDR3 is TGCGCCAGCAGCCAAGAAGGTTTCTACGAGCAGTACTTC. It encodes CASSQEGFYEQYF.

The chain has TRBV14 and TRBJ2-1; the D gene is possibly TRBD1 (5 bases). CDR3 length equals 16 residues. In germline, CDR1 is SGHDN, CDR2 FVKESK. Between the trimmed V and J ends, which lost 2 bases and 3 bases, there was a span of 14 bases. CDR3 in DNA: TGTGCCAGCAGCCAATATACAGGAGTAAACTACAATGAGCAGTTCTTC. Its translation is CASSQYTGVNYNEQFF.

The V gene is TRBV5-6, the J gene TRBJ2-3; no definite D call. Trimming pared 6 bases from V and 3 bases from J, leaving 17 bases between. The CDR3 totals 15 residues. Germline V lookup: CDR1 SGHDT, CDR2 YYEEEE. DNA of the CDR3: TGTGCCAGCACCTTTGACCGGATGGGTACAGATACGCAGTATTTT. This sequence encodes CASTFDRMGTDTQYF. The complete variable domain, with remaining parts taken from reference TRBV5-6 and TRBJ2-3, reads DAGVTQSPTHLIKTRGQQVTLRCSPKSGHDTVSWYQQALGQGPQFIFQYYEEEERQRGNFPDRFSGHQFPNYSSELNVNALLLGDSALYLCASTFDRMGTDTQYFGPGTRLTVL.

This chain uses TRBV3-1 with TRBJ1-2; unclear D gene. Trimming shortened V by 0 bases and J by 4 bases, and 18 bases separated the two germline ends. CDR3 length equals 17 residues. Germline CDR1 is LGHDT and CDR2 is YNNKEL (reference sequence). In DNA form, the CDR3 reads TGTGCCAGCAGCCAAGATTTTACAGTCGGGCGCTCCTATGGCTACACCTTC. It yields the protein CASSQDFTVGRSYGYTF. The full variable domain, its missing parts supplied by reference TRBV3-1 and TRBJ1-2, is DTAVSQTPKYLVTQMGNDKSIKCEQNLGHDTMYWYKQDSKKFLKIMFSYNNKELIINETVPNRFSPKSPDKAHLNLHINSLELGDSAVYFCASSQDFTVGRSYGYTFGSGTRLTVV.